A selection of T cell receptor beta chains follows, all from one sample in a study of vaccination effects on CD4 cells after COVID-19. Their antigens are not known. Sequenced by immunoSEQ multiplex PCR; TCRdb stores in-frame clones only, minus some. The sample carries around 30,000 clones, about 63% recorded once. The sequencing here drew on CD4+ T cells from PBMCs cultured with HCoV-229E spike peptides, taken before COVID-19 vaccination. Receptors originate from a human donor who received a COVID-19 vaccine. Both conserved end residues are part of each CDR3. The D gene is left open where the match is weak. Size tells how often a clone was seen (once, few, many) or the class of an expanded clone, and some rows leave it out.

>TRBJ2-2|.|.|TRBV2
TGTGCCAGCAGTCCGACGGATACTTACACCGGGGAGCTGTTTTTT
CASSPTDTYTGELFF
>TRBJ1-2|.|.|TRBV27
TGTGCCAGCAGTCCAGGGGTGGGCTATGGCTACACCTTC
CASSPGVGYGYTF
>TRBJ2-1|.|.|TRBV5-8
TGTGCCAGCAGGGAAACAGGGGGAGGGTACAATGAGCAGTTCTTC
CASRETGGGYNEQFF
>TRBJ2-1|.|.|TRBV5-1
TGCGCCAGCAGCTTGGTACTCCGGTCGGGGCTGAGCTCCTACAATGAGCAGTTCTTC
CASSLVLRSGLSSYNEQFF
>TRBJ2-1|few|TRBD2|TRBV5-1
TGCGCCAGCAGCTTGGAGGGACTAGCGGGGTACAATGAGCAGTTCTTC
CASSLEGLAGYNEQFF
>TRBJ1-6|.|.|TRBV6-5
TGTGCCAGCAGTTGGAGGGGGGAGTCCTATAATTCACCCCTCCACTTT
CASSWRGESYNSPLHF
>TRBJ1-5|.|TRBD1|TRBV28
TGTGCCAGCAGTTTACCTACAGGACAGGTGAGCCAGCCCCAGCATTTT
CASSLPTGQVSQPQHF
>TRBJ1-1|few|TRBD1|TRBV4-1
TGCGCCAGCAGCAATTACCGGGACAGTATGACCCCCGAAGCTTTCTTT
CASSNYRDSMTPEAFF
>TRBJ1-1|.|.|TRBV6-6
TGTGCCAGCAGCCGACGCGGGGGGATTACAAACATGAACACTGAAGCTTTCTTT
CASSRRGGITNMNTEAFF
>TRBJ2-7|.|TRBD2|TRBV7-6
TGTGCCAGCAGCTCCCGGGGACTAGCGGGATGGTACGAGCAGTACTTC
CASSSRGLAGWYEQYF
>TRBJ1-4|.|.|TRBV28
TGTGCCAGCGGCCCGGCATTTGAAAAACTGTTTTTT
CASGPAFEKLFF
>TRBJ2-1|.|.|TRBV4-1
TGCGCCAGCAGCCAAGGTTACAGCTCCAATGAGCAGTTCTTC
CASSQGYSSNEQFF
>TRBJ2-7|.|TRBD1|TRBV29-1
TGCAGCGTTGTAGTTCGGGACAGGACTTACGAGCAGTACTTC
CSVVVRDRTYEQYF
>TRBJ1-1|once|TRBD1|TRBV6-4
TGTGCCAGCAACCCGACAGGGGGAGGGGCTGGGATGAACACTGAAGCTTTCTTT
CASNPTGGGAGMNTEAFF
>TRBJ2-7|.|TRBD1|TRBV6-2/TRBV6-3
TGTGCCAGCAGTCCCCGACAGGGGGTCCGCTACGAGCAGTACTTC
CASSPRQGVRYEQYF
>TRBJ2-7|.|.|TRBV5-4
TGTGCCAGCAGCTTGAAAGAGTTTGGACTAAACGAGCAGTACTTC
CASSLKEFGLNEQYF
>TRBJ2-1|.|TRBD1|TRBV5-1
TGCGCCAGCAGCCCATCAACAGGGGGCTCCTACAATGAGCAGTTCTTC
CASSPSTGGSYNEQFF
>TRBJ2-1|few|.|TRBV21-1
TGTGCCAGCAGCAAAGCGCGGACTAGCGGGAGTTCCGATGAGCAGTTCTTC
CASSKARTSGSSDEQFF
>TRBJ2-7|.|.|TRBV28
TGTGCCAGCAGTTTAATTTCAGGGATCCCCTACGAGCAGTACTTC
CASSLISGIPYEQYF
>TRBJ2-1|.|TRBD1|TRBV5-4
TGTGCCAGCAGTAATTCAGGGGGCGAACGATACAATGAGCAGTTCTTC
CASSNSGGERYNEQFF
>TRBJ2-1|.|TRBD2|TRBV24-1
TGTGCCAGCGGACTAGGCCCCGGTGAGCAGTTCTTC
CASGLGPGEQFF
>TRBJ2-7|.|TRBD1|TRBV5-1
TGCGCCAGCAGCCCAGGGACAGCTACCTACGAGCAGTACTTC
CASSPGTATYEQYF
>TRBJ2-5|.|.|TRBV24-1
TGTGCCACCAGTGATTTCGGTCCTAGAGAGCCGGAGACCCAGTACTTC
CATSDFGPREPETQYF
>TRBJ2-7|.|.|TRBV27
TGTGCCAGCATGGTAGGTGTGACTTCCTACGAGCAGTACTTC
CASMVGVTSYEQYF
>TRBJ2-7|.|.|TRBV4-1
TGCGCCAGCAGCTCCCGAGGGGGGACCTACGAGCAGTACTTC
CASSSRGGTYEQYF
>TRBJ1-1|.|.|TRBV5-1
TGCGCCAGCAGCACTGGTATGCCTGAAGCTTTCTTT
CASSTGMPEAFF
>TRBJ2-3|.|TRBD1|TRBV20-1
TGCTCTCAGGGGGTGATAGATACGCAGTATTTT
CSQGVIDTQYF
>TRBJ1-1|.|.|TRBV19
TGTGCCAGTAGTACACCTCGCGGGCCTGAAGCTTTCTTT
CASSTPRGPEAFF
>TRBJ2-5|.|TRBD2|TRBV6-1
TGTGCCAGCAGTGAACTAGCGGGAGAGCAAGAGACCCAGTACTTC
CASSELAGEQETQYF
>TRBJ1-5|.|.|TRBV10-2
TGCGCCAGCAGTGGGGGGGCAAATCAGCCCCAGCATTTT
CASSGGANQPQHF
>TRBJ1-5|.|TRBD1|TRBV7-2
TGTGCCAGCAGCTCAGGACAGGGTTGGAATCAGCCCCAGCATTTT
CASSSGQGWNQPQHF
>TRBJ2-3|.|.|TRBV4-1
TGCGCCAGCAGCAGGGTGCCTTCTAGCACAGATACGCAGTATTTT
CASSRVPSSTDTQYF
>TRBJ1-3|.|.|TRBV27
TGTGCCAGCAGTTTTCGGGGCGCTGGAAACACCATATATTTT
CASSFRGAGNTIYF
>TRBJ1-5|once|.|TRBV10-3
TGTGCCACCTCACCCGGGAAAGCGGGACAGCCCCAGCATTTT
CATSPGKAGQPQHF
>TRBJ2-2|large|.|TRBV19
TGTGCCAGTAGTATTCGGCTAGCCCGAAACACCGGGGAGCTGTTTTTT
CASSIRLARNTGELFF
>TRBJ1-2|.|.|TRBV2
TGTGCCAGCAGCCCGGAGGTGCGCGGCTACACCTTC
CASSPEVRGYTF
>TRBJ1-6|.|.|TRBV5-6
TGTGCCAGCAGCCGTGGGGTTTACAACTCTCCCCTCCACTTT
CASSRGVYNSPLHF
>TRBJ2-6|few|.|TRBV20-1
TGCAGTGTCAAGGGGGCCAACGTCCTGACTTTC
CSVKGANVLTF
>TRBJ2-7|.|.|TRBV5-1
TGCGCCAGCAGCTTGGCGGGGGTAGGCTACGAGCAGTACTTC
CASSLAGVGYEQYF
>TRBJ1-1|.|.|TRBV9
TGTGCCAGCAGCGCGCTCTGGGGGGGAACTAACACTGAAGCTTTCTTT
CASSALWGGTNTEAFF
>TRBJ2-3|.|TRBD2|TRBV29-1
TGCAGCGCAGGACTAGCGGAGGATAGCACAGATACGCAGTATTTT
CSAGLAEDSTDTQYF
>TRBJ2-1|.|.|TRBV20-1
TGCAGTGCTAAGGCGGGCCTGGAGCAGTTCTTC
CSAKAGLEQFF